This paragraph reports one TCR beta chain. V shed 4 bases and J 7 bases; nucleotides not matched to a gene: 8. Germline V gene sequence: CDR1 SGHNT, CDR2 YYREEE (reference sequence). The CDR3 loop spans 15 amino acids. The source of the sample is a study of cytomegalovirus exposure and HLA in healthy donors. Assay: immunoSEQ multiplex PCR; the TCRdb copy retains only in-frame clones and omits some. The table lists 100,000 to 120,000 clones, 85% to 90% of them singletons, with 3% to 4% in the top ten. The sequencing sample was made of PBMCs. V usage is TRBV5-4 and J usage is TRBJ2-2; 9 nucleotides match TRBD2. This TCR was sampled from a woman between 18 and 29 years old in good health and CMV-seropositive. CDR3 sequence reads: CASSLGLASDGELFF. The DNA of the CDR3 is TGTGCCAGCAGCCTGGGACTAGCTTCGGACGGGGAGCTGTTTTTT.